The rows below give T cell receptor beta chains drawn from one sample of a study of blood T cell repertoires in COVID-19. Assay: immunoSEQ multiplex PCR; the TCRdb copy retains only in-frame clones and omits some. The data hold tens of thousands of clones, with approximately 67% observed a single time. Sequencing used peripheral blood. The receptor source for this set is a human donor in a cohort sampled during active COVID-19. Each CDR3 is given with its conserved first and last residue. D genes are given only for firm matches.

J,V,D,CDR3,DNA
TRBJ2-3,TRBV24-1,NA,CATSDLRQSTDTQYF,TGTGCCACCAGTGATTTGCGACAGTCCACAGATACGCAGTATTTT
TRBJ1-5,TRBV10-2,NA,CASSESGRGFQPQHF,TGCGCCAGCAGTGAGTCTGGCAGGGGTTTTCAGCCCCAGCATTTT
TRBJ1-4,TRBV11-2,NA,CASSPRTEYEKLFF,TGTGCCAGCAGCCCTCGGACAGAGTATGAAAAACTGTTTTTT
TRBJ2-3,TRBV13,NA,CASSFRGGSTDTQYF,TGTGCCAGCAGCTTCAGGGGAGGGAGCACAGATACGCAGTATTTT
TRBJ2-1,TRBV3-1/TRBV3-2,TRBD2,CASSPSGTSGRNEQFF,TGTGCCAGCAGCCCCTCCGGGACTAGTGGAAGAAATGAGCAGTTCTTC
TRBJ2-2,TRBV5-1,TRBD1,CASSEGQGRELFF,TGCGCCAGCAGCGAGGGACAGGGAAGGGAGCTGTTTTTT
TRBJ2-1,TRBV20-1,TRBD2,CSASSGSKSYNEQFF,TGCAGTGCTAGTAGCGGGAGTAAGTCCTACAATGAGCAGTTCTTC
TRBJ2-1,TRBV9,TRBD1,CASSVATGVDEQFF,TGTGCCAGCAGTGTAGCGACAGGGGTGGATGAGCAGTTCTTC
TRBJ2-6,TRBV9,TRBD1,CASSPGQAGANVLTF,TGTGCCAGCAGTCCCGGACAGGCTGGGGCCAACGTCCTGACTTTC
TRBJ1-2,TRBV4-3,TRBD1,CASSQPGGYGYTF,TGCGCCAGCAGCCAACCAGGGGGCTATGGCTACACCTTC
TRBJ1-4,TRBV28,TRBD1,CASSPAGQGGINEKLFF,TGTGCCAGCAGTCCCGCCGGACAGGGGGGAATTAATGAAAAACTGTTTTTT
TRBJ1-1,TRBV18,NA,CASSPGGGNTEAFF,TGTGCCAGCTCACCAGGGGGAGGGAACACTGAAGCTTTCTTT
TRBJ1-2,TRBV15,TRBD1,CATSRGGQGALYYGYTF,TGTGCCACCAGCAGGGGGGGACAGGGGGCCCTCTACTATGGCTACACCTTC
TRBJ1-2,TRBV5-6,NA,CASSLLVGIEGYTF,TGTGCCAGCAGCTTGCTTGTCGGGATTGAGGGCTACACCTTC
TRBJ2-1,TRBV4-1,TRBD2,CASSQGWGGKNEQFF,TGCGCCAGCAGCCAAGGGTGGGGGGGGAAGAATGAGCAGTTCTTC